This T cell receptor (beta chain) stems from a study of identical twins. Study-level points and caveats: Beta out-of-frame twin sharing showed a weaker excess. Within cord blood, abundant beta clonotypes carried fewer insertions, but memory repertoires showed no such trend.

Through template switching, a universal primer site was introduced, and the cDNA contained unique molecular identifiers. TCRdb used MiXCR to reprocess the 5' RACE reads, holding one entry per CDR3 protein. The table includes about 550,000 distinct CDR3 sequences, more than 20% detected once. CDR1 SGHRS and CDR2 YFSETQ come from the germline V gene. This CDR3 is 13 amino acids long. Trimming at V came to 2 bases and at J to 10 bases, leaving 6 bases not matched to a gene. There are a few counts of this clonotype. As yet, its antigen is unknown. The sample also formed part of further work on yellow fever vaccine responses in identical twins.

This clonotype was sampled from a woman younger than 35 in good health. The sample consisted of CD4+ T cells sorted from blood. This chain uses TRBV5-1 with TRBJ2-1; 7 bases map to TRBD1. In nucleotides, the CDR3 is TGCGCCAGCAGCTTCTATTTGGACAGGGAGCAGTTCTTC. Translation: CASSFYLDREQFF.